This section outlines one T cell receptor (beta chain) sequence together with its context. CDR1 and CDR2 from the germline V gene are SGHRS and YFSETQ. V lost 5 bases to trimming and J lost 13 bases, with 18 bases between them. The CDR3 is made up of 12 amino acids. Participants were aged about 18 to 95 years, lived in roughly 23 US areas, and enrolled virtually. Participant reports of clinical history set cohort assignment. These data are taken from a study of blood T cell repertoires in COVID-19. For the study at large: T cells, B-cell-depleted T cells, or PBMCs supplied cDNA or gDNA.

Study processing details: Reference gene primers were amplified, and this amplification served to estimate nucleated cell counts. Libraries were prepared by immunoSEQ multiplex PCR; TCRdb keeps only in-frame clonotypes and omits some of them. That table supplies the V and J calls and clone size; D and trimming were determined from the DNA. The table has approximately 140,000 clones, approximately 79% seen once. The sequence was collected from a man aged 35-49 years with acute COVID-19. The sequenced sample was PBMCs or T cells enriched from blood (not recorded which). The chain joins TRBV5-1 to TRBJ1-2; weak D call: TRBD1 (5 bases). The CDR3 loop reads CASRRGDSSLTF. The CDR3 DNA reads as TGCGCCAGCAGACGAGGGGACTCCTCACTCACCTTC.